This T cell receptor beta chain was sequenced during a study of blood T cell repertoires in COVID-19. Across the whole study: The United States, Italy and Spain supplied acute and convalescent COVID-19 samples.

Within the 2 weeks before study entry, each person in the exposed group met a COVID-19 case. The table came from immunoSEQ multiplex PCR; TCRdb's copy has only in-frame clones and leaves some out. The sample records around 400,000 clones, 70% to 90% being singletons. The CDR3 contains 17 residues. Germline V CDR1 and CDR2: LGHDT, YNNKEL (reference sequence). The V and J ends lost 4 bases and 0 bases, in that order; junction bases with no gene match: 5. The rearrangement joins TRBV3-1 (or the pseudogene TRBV3-2) to TRBJ2-2, with 10 bases fitting TRBD2. The clonotype originates from a young woman who had been exposed to COVID-19. Sequencing input: PBMCs or T cells enriched from blood (not recorded which). The CDR3: CASSPGLAVTNTGELFF. For the CDR3, the DNA is TGTGCCAGCAGCCCAGGACTAGCGGTAACGAACACCGGGGAGCTGTTTTTT.